Below, 32 T cell receptor beta chains from the same sample are listed, as sequenced in a study of shared clonotypes between healthy human individuals. Assay: immunoSEQ multiplex PCR; the TCRdb copy retains only in-frame clones and omits some. This table holds roughly 760,000 clones, approximately 79% found once. The sequencing input was memory CD4+ T cells sorted from blood. The sample's subset: CD45RA-negative fraction. These receptors came from a woman in her twenties or thirties in good health.

The chain combines TRBV11-2 with TRBJ2-5; 8 nucleotides align to TRBD1. The CDR3 sequence is 14 residues long. Per germline, CDR1 SGHAT and CDR2 FQNNGV. Germline trimming cut 5 bases from V and 4 bases from J; bases unmatched to any gene: 6. CDR3 nucleotide sequence: TGTGCCAGCAGCCCCAGGACAGGGACAGAGACCCAGTACTTC. Translated: CASSPRTGTETQYF.

Only a few counts were recorded for this clone. The genes are TRBV4-2 and TRBJ2-7, with 10 bases aligning to TRBD2. V shed 4 bases, J shed 2 bases, and the junction held 8 bases outside the gene matches. The germline V gene has CDR1 LGHNA and CDR2 YNFKEQ. This CDR3 has 16 amino acids. The DNA of the CDR3 is TGTGCCAGCAGCCCACCACTAGCGGGACATGCCTACGAGCAGTACTTC. Its translation is CASSPPLAGHAYEQYF.

V usage is TRBV5-5 and J usage is TRBJ1-4; TRBD1 might be the D (6 bases). The CDR3 spans 16 residues. Germline CDR1 SGHKS, CDR2 YYEKEE (reference sequence). Deletions cut 0 bases from V and 5 bases from J, with 14 bases between. The DNA for the CDR3 is TGTGCCAGCAGCTTGGGGGACACGCGAAGGAATGAAAAACTGTTTTTT. Its protein is CASSLGDTRRNEKLFF. The full variable domain, in which reference TRBV5-5 and TRBJ1-4 provide the parts outside the CDR3, is DAGVTQSPTHLIKTRGQQVTLRCSPISGHKSVSWYQQVLGQGPQFIFQYYEKEERGRGNFPDRFSARQFPNYSSELNVNALLLGDSALYLCASSLGDTRRNEKLFFGSGTQLSVL.

This clone was seen a few times. The same CDR3 also results from other DNA sequences found in this sample. The chain is built from TRBV5-1 and TRBJ1-5, with TRBD1 matching over 9 bases. Trimming cost V 2 bases and J 6 bases; bases outside gene matches: 3. This CDR3 is built from 14 residues. Germline V CDR1 and CDR2: SGHRS, YFSETQ. In nucleotides, the CDR3 is TGCGCCAGCAGCTTACAGGGGGCAGGTCAGCCCCAGCATTTT. Protein sequence: CASSLQGAGQPQHF.

This sequence joins TRBV7-9 and TRBJ2-1; D is possibly TRBD2 (6 bases). The CDR3 has 17 amino acids. Germline-derived CDR1 and CDR2 are SEHNR and FQNEAQ (reference sequence). V was cut by 4 bases and J by 8 bases, with 24 bases left in between. The CDR3 loop is CASSSGRTSLGEDEQFF. The CDR3 DNA reads as TGTGCCAGCAGCTCTGGCCGTACTAGCCTAGGGGAGGATGAGCAGTTCTTC.

The chain carries TRBV9 and TRBJ2-7, with TRBD2 identical over 10 bases. The V and J ends lost 3 bases and 3 bases, in that order; junction bases with no gene match: 6. The CDR3 is made up of 15 amino acids. Per the germline V gene, CDR1 is SGDLS and CDR2 is YYNGEE. The DNA for the CDR3 is TGTGCCAGCAGCGCAGGGACTAGCGATATCTACGAGCAGTACTTC. Protein: CASSAGTSDIYEQYF.

The chain combines TRBV10-3 with TRBJ2-7; the D is unclear. The CDR3 extends over 13 amino acids. Trimming stripped 7 bases from V and 1 base from J, with 11 bases between. Germline loops: CDR1 ENHRY, CDR2 SYGVKD. CDR3 DNA: TGTGCCATCACAGGTACCGCGTCCTACGAGCAGTACTTC. Translation: CAITGTASYEQYF.

The rearrangement uses TRBV5-6 and TRBJ1-1; weak D call: TRBD1 (5 bases). V lost 2 bases and J 1 base, leaving 12 bases between the germline ends. CDR1 and CDR2 from the germline V gene are SGHDT and YYEEEE. The CDR3 is made up of 15 amino acids. CDR3 sequence reads: CASSLSGTGNTEAFF. In DNA form, the CDR3 reads TGTGCCAGCAGCTTATCCGGGACCGGGAACACTGAAGCTTTCTTT. Full variable domain (remainder filled in from reference TRBV5-6 and TRBJ1-1): DAGVTQSPTHLIKTRGQQVTLRCSPKSGHDTVSWYQQALGQGPQFIFQYYEEEERQRGNFPDRFSGHQFPNYSSELNVNALLLGDSALYLCASSLSGTGNTEAFFGQGTRLTVV.

This clone has at least ten counts. In the same sample, other DNA sequences code for this CDR3. The J gene is TRBJ2-2, the V gene TRBV5-1, with D tentatively TRBD1 (5 bases). This CDR3 region has 13 residues. Trimming took off 4 bases at V and 3 bases at J, with 7 bases between the two ends. Germline CDR1 is SGHRS and CDR2 is YFSETQ. The CDR3 sequence: CASSLTDTGELFF. DNA for the CDR3: TGCGCCAGCAGCCTGACAGACACCGGGGAGCTGTTTTTT.

V and J are TRBV28 and TRBJ2-7; D may be TRBD1 or TRBD2 (5 bases each). V dropped 2 bases and J dropped 2 bases, with 13 bases sitting between them. Germline V gives CDR1 MDHEN, CDR2 SYDVKM. The CDR3 contains 15 residues. The CDR3 DNA reads TGTGCCAGCAGTTTAGGGGGAATACATCCCTACGAGCAGTACTTC. It specifies CASSLGGIHPYEQYF. The whole variable domain, remainder taken from reference TRBV28 and TRBJ2-7, is DVKVTQSSRYLVKRTGEKVFLECVQDMDHENMFWYRQDPGLGLRLIYFSYDVKMKEKGDIPEGYSVSREKKERFSLILESASTNQTSMYLCASSLGGIHPYEQYFGPGTRLTVT.

There are a few counts of this clone. The rearrangement uses TRBV19 and TRBJ2-3; 8 bases line up with TRBD2. Unmatched junction bases numbered 13, after V lost 5 bases and J lost 3 bases. From germline, CDR1 is LNHDA and CDR2 SQIVND (reference sequence). The CDR3 is 17 residues long. CDR3 coding DNA: TGTGCCAGTAGTCCCCCGTTGGGAGCGGGAGTGACAGATACGCAGTATTTT. It specifies CASSPPLGAGVTDTQYF.

This clone turned up a few times. The chain joins TRBV11-2 to TRBJ2-3; 7 nucleotides agree with TRBD1. V was pared by 7 bases and J by 2 bases, with 6 bases of the junction left unmatched. The CDR3 has 14 amino acids. Per germline, CDR1 SGHAT and CDR2 FQNNGV. CDR3: CASKGGYLTDTQYF. Written as DNA, the CDR3 is TGTGCCAGCAAAGGGGGCTACCTCACAGATACGCAGTATTTT.

This rearrangement joins TRBV4-1 to TRBJ2-3; no clear D gene. Trimming stripped 3 bases from V and 6 bases from J, with 19 bases between. This CDR3 contains 16 residues. Germline V gene sequence: CDR1 MGHRA, CDR2 YSYEKL. The CDR3 DNA sequence: TGCGCCAGCAGCCAGATAGTGATGATATCGGCGGATACGCAGTATTTT. Its protein is CASSQIVMISADTQYF.

The rearrangement joins TRBV7-9 to TRBJ2-3; 10 nucleotides agree with TRBD2. The CDR3 is 16 amino acids. CDR1 SEHNR and CDR2 FQNEAQ come from the germline V gene (reference sequence). V was clipped by 1 base and J by 8 bases; unmatched bases: 9. The CDR3 nucleotides read TGTGCCAGCAGCTTAGATCTAGCGGGAGCTATCGGTACGCAGTATTTT. Residues: CASSLDLAGAIGTQYF.

The chain uses TRBV9 and TRBJ2-5; D unresolved. V lost 0 bases to trimming and J lost 4 bases, with 13 bases between them. The CDR3 has 15 amino acids. CDR1 and CDR2 from the germline V gene are SGDLS and YYNGEE. CDR3 nucleotide sequence: TGTGCCAGCAGCGTAGGTGTGGGGTCCCTAGAGACCCAGTACTTC. It encodes CASSVGVGSLETQYF.

The gene calls are TRBV6-5 and TRBJ1-2; D uncertain. This CDR3 is built from 15 residues. V lost 0 bases and J 2 bases, leaving 10 bases between the germline ends. CDR1 and CDR2 (germline): MNHEY, SVGAGI. This CDR3 reads CASSYSGTLNYGYTF. CDR3 bases: TGTGCCAGCAGTTACTCCGGCACCCTGAACTATGGCTACACCTTC.

Regarding this clone: Other nucleotide sequences from this sample produce the same CDR3. The chain joins TRBV5-5 to TRBJ2-7; D might be TRBD1 or TRBD2, each matching 5 bases. Germline CDR1 SGHKS, CDR2 YYEKEE (reference sequence). V was pared by 4 bases and J by 3 bases, with 8 bases between. The CDR3 is 12 amino acids. CDR3 nucleotide sequence: TGTGCCAGCAGCGGGGGAAACTACGAGCAGTACTTC. Its protein product is CASSGGNYEQYF.

V and J are TRBV9 and TRBJ2-5; 8 positions agree with TRBD1. Germline-derived CDR1 and CDR2 are SGDLS and YYNGEE. The V and J ends lost 4 bases and 4 bases, in that order; junction bases with no gene match: 6. The CDR3 is 14 residues long. The CDR3 reads CASSRQGSGETQYF. For the CDR3, the DNA is TGTGCCAGCAGCCGACAGGGGAGTGGAGAGACCCAGTACTTC.

The chain combines TRBV7-2 with TRBJ1-5; D perhaps matches TRBD1 (5 bases). V lost 3 bases and J lost 7, with 13 bases in between. CDR1 and CDR2 from the germline V gene are SGHTA and FQGNSA. There are 14 residues in the CDR3. The CDR3 DNA is TGTGCCAGCAGCTTCGGACAACCGGGGCAGCCCCAGCATTTT. Its protein product is CASSFGQPGQPQHF. Together with reference TRBV7-2 and TRBJ1-5, the CDR3 gives the full variable domain: GAGVSQSPSNKVTEKGKDVELRCDPISGHTALYWYRQSLGQGLEFLIYFQGNSAPDKSGLPSDRFSAERTGGSVSTLTIQRTQQEDSAVYLCASSFGQPGQPQHFGDGTRLSIL.

The chain has TRBV2 and TRBJ2-3, with no clear D. Trimming cost V 5 bases and J 11 bases, with 14 bases left between them. This CDR3 is 12 amino acids long. Germline-derived CDR1 and CDR2 are SNHLY and FYNNEI. This chain's CDR3 is CASSLDPRGQYF. DNA for the CDR3: TGTGCCAGCAGTTTGGACCCCAGAGGGCAGTATTTT.

The chain joins TRBV5-1 to TRBJ2-1, with a weak D call TRBD2 (6 bases). CDR3 length equals 17 residues. Trimming removed 4 bases at V and 2 bases at J, with 19 bases between. Germline values: CDR1 SGHRS, CDR2 YFSETQ. The CDR3 sequence: CASSPGGPATTYNEQFF. For the CDR3, the DNA is TGCGCCAGCAGCCCCGGGGGTCCGGCTACGACCTACAATGAGCAGTTCTTC.

The rearrangement joins TRBV27 to TRBJ1-1, with a tentative D call TRBD1 (6 bases). Germline V lookup: CDR1 MNHEY, CDR2 SMNVEV (reference sequence). V gave up 1 base and J gave up 5 bases, with 14 bases separating them. This CDR3 has 15 residues. The DNA for the CDR3 is TGTGCCAGCAGTTTATATAACAGGGTCAGAACTGAAGCTTTCTTT. Translating it yields CASSLYNRVRTEAFF.

The genes are TRBV28 and TRBJ2-1, with 9 positions matching TRBD1. The V gene end was trimmed by 7 bases and the J gene end by 7 bases; junction bases not matched to a gene: 8. This CDR3 contains 14 residues. The V gene's germline CDR1 is MDHEN and CDR2 SYDVKM. Written as DNA, the CDR3 is TGTGCCAGCACGGAGGGACAGGGCAGGAATGAGCAGTTCTTC. It is translated as CASTEGQGRNEQFF.

The chain is built from TRBV28 and TRBJ1-2, with TRBD1 as a possible D gene (6 bases). Trimming took 4 bases from V and 4 from J, leaving 16 bases between them. The germline CDR1 and CDR2 sequences are MDHEN and SYDVKM. CDR3 size: 15 residues. CDR3 nucleotide sequence: TGTGCCAGCAGTTCCCCGGGGGGCACTAGCTATGGCTACACCTTC. Residues: CASSSPGGTSYGYTF.

This chain links TRBV5-4 with TRBJ2-3; D is perhaps TRBD2 (7 bases). CDR1 SGHNT and CDR2 YYREEE come from the germline V gene (reference sequence). Between the trimmed V and J ends, which lost 3 bases and 1 base, there was a span of 24 bases. CDR3 length equals 19 residues. The CDR3 DNA is TGTGCCAGCAGCTCACATTGGGGGGGGCTAGCTTATGGCACAGATACGCAGTATTTT. Translating gives CASSSHWGGLAYGTDTQYF.

This clone was found once. The chain couples TRBV7-9 to TRBJ1-6; D is uncertain. The CDR3 runs 14 residues. CDR1 is SEHNR, CDR2 FQNEAQ, per germline (reference sequence). Trimming stripped 1 base from V and 10 bases from J, with 11 bases between. The CDR3 region is CASSLGLYESPLHF. CDR3 bases: TGTGCCAGCAGCTTAGGTCTCTACGAATCACCCCTCCACTTT.

The chain uses TRBV27 and TRBJ2-7; D is perhaps TRBD2 (6 bases). V lost 7 bases and J 3 bases, leaving 31 bases between the germline ends. Germline V gene lookup returns CDR1 MNHEY and CDR2 SMNVEV (reference sequence). The CDR3 runs 19 residues. Here the CDR3 reads CASTAKLASGAYAYYEQYF. The CDR3 nucleotides read TGTGCCAGCACTGCAAAACTAGCCTCCGGAGCCTACGCCTACTACGAGCAGTACTTC.

The sample holds a few counts of this clone. The chain employs TRBV19 and TRBJ2-6; unclear D gene. V was shortened by 3 bases and J by 0 bases, with 9 bases between the two germline ends. CDR3 length: 16 residues. Germline V gene lookup returns CDR1 LNHDA and CDR2 SQIVND (reference sequence). The CDR3 spells CASSIRQSSGANVLTF. The CDR3, as DNA: TGTGCCAGTAGTATTCGGCAGTCCTCTGGGGCCAACGTCCTGACTTTC.

Concerning this clone itself: A single base is all that separates this from a far larger clone, so a read error is likely. The rearrangement joins TRBV6-4 to TRBJ2-7; maybe TRBD1 (5 bases). The CDR3 consists of 11 residues. Trimming pared 10 bases from V and 6 bases from J, leaving 13 bases between. Germline CDR1 reads MRHNA; CDR2 reads SNTAGT. As DNA, the CDR3 is TGTGCCACCTTAAGGGGCGTCGAGCAGTACTTC. Amino acid sequence: CATLRGVEQYF.

The chain couples TRBV4-2 to TRBJ2-1; D is undetermined. The germline gives CDR1 LGHNA, CDR2 YNFKEQ. V lost 1 base and J 0 bases, leaving 7 bases between the germline ends. The length of the CDR3 is 15 residues. Here the CDR3 DNA reads TGTGCCAGCAGCCAAGGGATACGCTCCTACAATGAGCAGTTCTTC. Its translation: CASSQGIRSYNEQFF.

This clone was seen just once. The chain joins TRBV29-1 to TRBJ2-1; perhaps TRBD2 as D (5 bases). This CDR3 has 12 amino acids. Germline CDR1 reads SQVTM; CDR2 reads ANQGSEA. V gave up 4 bases and J gave up 12 bases, with 16 bases separating them. The CDR3 is CSVAWNGAGQFF. In DNA form, the CDR3 reads TGCAGCGTTGCTTGGAACGGCGCGGGGCAGTTCTTC.

This clone was seen a single time. The chain uses TRBV6-6 and TRBJ1-1; 10 nucleotides align to TRBD1. From germline, CDR1 is MNHNY and CDR2 SVGAGI (reference sequence). With 2 bases clipped from V and 11 bases from J, the junction kept 5 bases outside the gene matches. This CDR3 is 13 amino acids long. In DNA form, the CDR3 reads TGTGCCAGCAGTTACGAGTTGACAGGGGGCGCTTTCTTT. Translating gives CASSYELTGGAFF.